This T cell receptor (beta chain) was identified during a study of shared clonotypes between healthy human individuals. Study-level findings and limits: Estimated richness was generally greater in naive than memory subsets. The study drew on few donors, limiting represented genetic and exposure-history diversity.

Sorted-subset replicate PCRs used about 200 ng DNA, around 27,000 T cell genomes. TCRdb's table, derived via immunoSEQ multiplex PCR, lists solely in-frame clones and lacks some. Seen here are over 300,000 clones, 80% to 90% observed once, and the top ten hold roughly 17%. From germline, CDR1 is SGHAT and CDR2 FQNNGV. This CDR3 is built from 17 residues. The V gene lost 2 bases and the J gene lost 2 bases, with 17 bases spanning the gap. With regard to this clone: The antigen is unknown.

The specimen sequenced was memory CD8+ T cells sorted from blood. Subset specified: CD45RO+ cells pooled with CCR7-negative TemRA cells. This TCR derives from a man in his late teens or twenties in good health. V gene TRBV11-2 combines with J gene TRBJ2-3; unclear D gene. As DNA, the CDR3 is TGTGCCAGCAGCTTATTCCCGTCGCTTGCAGTCACAGATACGCAGTATTTT. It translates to CASSLFPSLAVTDTQYF.